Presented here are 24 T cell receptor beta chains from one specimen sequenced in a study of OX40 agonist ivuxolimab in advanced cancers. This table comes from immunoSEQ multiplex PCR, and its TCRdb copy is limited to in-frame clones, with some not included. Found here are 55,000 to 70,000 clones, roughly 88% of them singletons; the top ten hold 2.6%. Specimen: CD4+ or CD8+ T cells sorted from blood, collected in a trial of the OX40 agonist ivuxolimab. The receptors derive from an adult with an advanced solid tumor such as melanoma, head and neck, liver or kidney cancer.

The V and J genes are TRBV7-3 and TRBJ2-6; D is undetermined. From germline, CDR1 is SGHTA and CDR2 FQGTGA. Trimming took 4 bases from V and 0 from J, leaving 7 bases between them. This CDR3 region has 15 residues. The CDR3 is CASSSQSSGANVLTF. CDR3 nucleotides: TGTGCCAGCAGCTCCCAGAGCTCTGGGGCCAACGTCCTGACTTTC. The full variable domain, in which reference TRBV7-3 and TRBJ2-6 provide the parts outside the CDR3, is GAGVSQTPSNKVTEKGKYVELRCDPISGHTALYWYRQSLGQGPEFLIYFQGTGAADDSGLPNDRFFAVRPEGSVSTLKIQRTERGDSAVYLCASSSQSSGANVLTFGAGSRLTVL.

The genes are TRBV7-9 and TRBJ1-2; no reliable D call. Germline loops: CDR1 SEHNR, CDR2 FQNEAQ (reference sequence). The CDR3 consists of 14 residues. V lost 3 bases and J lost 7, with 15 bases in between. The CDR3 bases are TGTGCCAGCAGCTTGATTGGAGCTCTTGTTGGCTACACCTTC. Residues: CASSLIGALVGYTF.

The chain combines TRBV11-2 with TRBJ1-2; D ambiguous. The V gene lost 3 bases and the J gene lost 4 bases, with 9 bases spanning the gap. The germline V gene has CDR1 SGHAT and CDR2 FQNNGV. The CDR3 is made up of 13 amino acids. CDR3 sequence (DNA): TGTGCCAGCAGCTTTTCCGGATCCTATGGCTACACCTTC. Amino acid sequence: CASSFSGSYGYTF.

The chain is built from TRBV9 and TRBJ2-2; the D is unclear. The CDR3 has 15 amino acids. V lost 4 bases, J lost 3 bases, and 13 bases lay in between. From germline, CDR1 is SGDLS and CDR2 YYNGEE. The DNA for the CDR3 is TGTGCCAGCAGCCCGGGTCTAAGGTACACCGGGGAGCTGTTTTTT. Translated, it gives CASSPGLRYTGELFF.

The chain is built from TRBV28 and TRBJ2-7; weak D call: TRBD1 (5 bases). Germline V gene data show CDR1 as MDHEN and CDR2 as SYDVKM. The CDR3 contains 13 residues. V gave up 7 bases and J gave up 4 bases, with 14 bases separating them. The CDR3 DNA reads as TGTGCCAGCACCCCGACAGATCTGTACGAGCAGTACTTC. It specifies CASTPTDLYEQYF.

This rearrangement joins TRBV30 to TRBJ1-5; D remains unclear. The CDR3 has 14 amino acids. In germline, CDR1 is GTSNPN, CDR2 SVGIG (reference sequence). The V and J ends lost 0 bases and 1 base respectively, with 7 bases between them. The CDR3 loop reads CAWSVVGSNQPQHF. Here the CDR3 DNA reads TGTGCCTGGAGTGTAGTAGGGAGCAATCAGCCCCAGCATTTT.

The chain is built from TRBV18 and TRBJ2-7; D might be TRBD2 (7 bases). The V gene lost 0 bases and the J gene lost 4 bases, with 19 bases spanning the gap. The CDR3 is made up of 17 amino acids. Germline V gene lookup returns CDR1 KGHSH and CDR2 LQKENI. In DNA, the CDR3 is TGTGCCAGCTCACCACCTTTGAGGGGGGGGACTCAATACGAGCAGTACTTC. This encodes CASSPPLRGGTQYEQYF.

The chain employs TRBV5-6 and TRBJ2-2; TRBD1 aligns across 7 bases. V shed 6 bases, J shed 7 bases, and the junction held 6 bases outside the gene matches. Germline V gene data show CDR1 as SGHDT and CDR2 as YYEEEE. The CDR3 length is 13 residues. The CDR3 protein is CASKQGWFGELFF. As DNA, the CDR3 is TGTGCCAGCAAACAGGGGTGGTTCGGGGAGCTGTTTTTT.

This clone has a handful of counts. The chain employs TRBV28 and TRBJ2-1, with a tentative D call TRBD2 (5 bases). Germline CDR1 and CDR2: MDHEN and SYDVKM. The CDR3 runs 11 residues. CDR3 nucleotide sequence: TGTGTGAGCAGCGGATACAATGAGCAGTTCTTC. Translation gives CVSSGYNEQFF.

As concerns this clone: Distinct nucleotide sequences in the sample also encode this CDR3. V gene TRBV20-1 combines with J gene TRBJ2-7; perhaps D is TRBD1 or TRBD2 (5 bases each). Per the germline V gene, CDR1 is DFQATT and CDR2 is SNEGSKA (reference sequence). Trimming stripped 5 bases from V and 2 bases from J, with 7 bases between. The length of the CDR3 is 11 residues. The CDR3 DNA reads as TGCAGTGCTGGGGGAACCTACGAGCAGTACTTC. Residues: CSAGGTYEQYF.

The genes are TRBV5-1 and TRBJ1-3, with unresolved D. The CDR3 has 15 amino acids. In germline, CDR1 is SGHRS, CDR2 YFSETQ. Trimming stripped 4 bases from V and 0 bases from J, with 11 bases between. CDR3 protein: CASSRAGLSGNTIYF. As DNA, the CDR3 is TGCGCCAGCAGCAGGGCTGGACTCTCTGGAAACACCATATATTTT.

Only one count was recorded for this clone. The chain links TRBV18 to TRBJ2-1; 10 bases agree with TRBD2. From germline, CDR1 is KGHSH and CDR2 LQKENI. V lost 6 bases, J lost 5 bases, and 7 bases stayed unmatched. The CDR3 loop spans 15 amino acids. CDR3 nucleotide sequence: TGTGCCAGCTCCCTCACTAGCGGGGCAAACAATGAGCAGTTCTTC. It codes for CASSLTSGANNEQFF.

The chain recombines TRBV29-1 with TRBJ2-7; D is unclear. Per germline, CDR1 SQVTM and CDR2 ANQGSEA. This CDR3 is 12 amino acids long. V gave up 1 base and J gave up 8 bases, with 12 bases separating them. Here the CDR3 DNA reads TGCAGCGTTGAAGGTTTGAATTTGAAGCAGTACTTC. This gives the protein CSVEGLNLKQYF.

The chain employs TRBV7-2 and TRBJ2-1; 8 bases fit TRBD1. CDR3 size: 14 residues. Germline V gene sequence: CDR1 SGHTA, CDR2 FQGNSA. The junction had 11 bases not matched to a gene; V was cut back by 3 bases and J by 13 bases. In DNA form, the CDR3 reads TGTGCCAGCAGCTTGGAAGGAAGCAGGGGGCGCCAGTTCTTC. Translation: CASSLEGSRGRQFF.

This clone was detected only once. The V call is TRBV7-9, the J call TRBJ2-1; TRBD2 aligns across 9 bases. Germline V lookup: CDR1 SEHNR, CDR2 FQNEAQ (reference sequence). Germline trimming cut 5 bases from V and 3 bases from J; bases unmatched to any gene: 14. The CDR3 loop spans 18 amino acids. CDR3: CASSLPPRLAGIYNEQFF. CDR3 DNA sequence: TGTGCCAGCAGCCTCCCCCCCCGGCTAGCGGGGATCTACAATGAGCAGTTCTTC.

As DNA, the CDR3 is TGTGCCAGCAGCTTGGGTTTTGGCCAGGGGCGAACGAACACTGAAGCTTTCTTT. Residues: CASSLGFGQGRTNTEAFF. The gene calls are TRBV5-6 and TRBJ1-1; tentatively, D is TRBD1 (6 bases). The CDR3 runs 18 residues. The V gene's germline CDR1 is SGHDT and CDR2 YYEEEE. Trimming left V 0 bases short and J 1 base short, with 19 bases between.

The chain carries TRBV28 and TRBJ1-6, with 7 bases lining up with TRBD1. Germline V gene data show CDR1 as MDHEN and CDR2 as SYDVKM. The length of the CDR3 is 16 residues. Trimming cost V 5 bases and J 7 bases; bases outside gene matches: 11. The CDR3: CASSLPDRVGNSPLHF. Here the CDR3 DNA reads TGTGCCAGCAGTCTCCCAGACAGGGTAGGCAATTCACCCCTCCACTTT.

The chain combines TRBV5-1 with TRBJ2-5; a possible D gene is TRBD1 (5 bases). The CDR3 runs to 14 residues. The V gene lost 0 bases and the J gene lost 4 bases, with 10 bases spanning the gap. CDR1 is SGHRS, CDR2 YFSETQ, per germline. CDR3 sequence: CASSLASGRETQYF. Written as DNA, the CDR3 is TGCGCCAGCAGCTTGGCATCAGGGCGAGAGACCCAGTACTTC.

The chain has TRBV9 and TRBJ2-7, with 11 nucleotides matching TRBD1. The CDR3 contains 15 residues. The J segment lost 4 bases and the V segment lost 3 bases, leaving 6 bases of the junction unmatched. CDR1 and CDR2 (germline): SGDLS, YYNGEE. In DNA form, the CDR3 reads TGTGCCAGCAGCGGGGGACAGGGGGTTTGGTACGAGCAGTACTTC. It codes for CASSGGQGVWYEQYF.

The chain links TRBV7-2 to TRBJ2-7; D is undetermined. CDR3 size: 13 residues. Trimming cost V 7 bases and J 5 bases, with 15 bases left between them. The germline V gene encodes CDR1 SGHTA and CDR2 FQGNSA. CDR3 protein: CASTATIDHEQYF. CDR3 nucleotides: TGTGCCAGCACCGCCACTATAGACCACGAGCAGTACTTC.

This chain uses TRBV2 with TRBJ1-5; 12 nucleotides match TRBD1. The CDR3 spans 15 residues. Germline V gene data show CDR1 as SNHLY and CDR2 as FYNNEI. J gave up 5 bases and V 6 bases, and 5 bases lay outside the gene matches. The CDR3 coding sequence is TGTGCCAGCAGGCCCGGGACAGGGGGCCATCAGCCCCAGCATTTT. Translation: CASRPGTGGHQPQHF.

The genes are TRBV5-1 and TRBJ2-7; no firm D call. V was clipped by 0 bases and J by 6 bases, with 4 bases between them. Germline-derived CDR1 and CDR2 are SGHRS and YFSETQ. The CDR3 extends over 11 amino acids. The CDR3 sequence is CASSLGGEQYF. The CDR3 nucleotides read TGCGCCAGCAGCTTGGGGGGCGAGCAGTACTTC.

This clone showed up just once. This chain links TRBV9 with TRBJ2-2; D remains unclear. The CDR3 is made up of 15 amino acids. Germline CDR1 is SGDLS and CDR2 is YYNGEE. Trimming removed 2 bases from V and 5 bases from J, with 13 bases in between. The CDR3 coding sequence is TGTGCCAGCAGCGTTACCACTCTCGGGACCGGGGAGCTGTTTTTT. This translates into CASSVTTLGTGELFF.

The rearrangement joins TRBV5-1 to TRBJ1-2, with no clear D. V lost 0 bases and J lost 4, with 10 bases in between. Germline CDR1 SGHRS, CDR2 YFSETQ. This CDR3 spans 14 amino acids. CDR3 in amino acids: CASSLDQIIYGYTF. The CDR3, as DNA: TGCGCCAGCAGCTTGGATCAGATTATCTATGGCTACACCTTC.